The rows below give T cell receptor beta chains drawn from one sample of a study of identical twins. TCRdb redid the calling of the 5' RACE reads with MiXCR, one entry per CDR3 protein. The sample records 1.5 million to 2 million distinct CDR3 sequences, about 32% being singletons. The sequencing sample was made of cord blood. The source is a newborn girl in good health. Both conserved end residues are part of each CDR3. A D gene is named only where the DNA matches it firmly. A row's size may be missing; if present it is once, few, many or a size class.

V,J,D,size,DNA,CDR3
TRBV5-6,TRBJ1-1,NA,few,TGTGCCAGCAGCTTGCGACTGGGCACTGAAGCTTTCTTT,CASSLRLGTEAFF
TRBV5-1,TRBJ2-4,NA,NA,TGCGCCAGCAGGGCGAGTAAGAGCTCCTACGAGCTGTACTTC,CASRASKSSYELYF
TRBV5-1,TRBJ2-7,NA,many,TGCGCCAGCAGCTTGGCCCTAGACAGGTCCTACGAGCAGTACTTC,CASSLALDRSYEQYF
TRBV6-5,TRBJ1-2,NA,NA,TGTGCCAGCAGTTACTCGGGGAAGGGCTACACCTTC,CASSYSGKGYTF
TRBV7-2,TRBJ2-7,NA,NA,TGTGCCAGCAGCCCAGGTCTCCACTTCTACTCCTACGAGCAGTACTTC,CASSPGLHFYSYEQYF
TRBV12-3/TRBV12-4,TRBJ2-7,TRBD2,few,TGTGCCAGCAGCCCCCGGGACTTATCCGGGACTACAGCTAATTGGCCTTTCTACGAGCAGTACTTC,CASSPRDLSGTTANWPFYEQYF
TRBV7-9,TRBJ2-1,TRBD2,NA,TGTGCCAGCAGCCCCTTAGAGAAGCGGGGGGTCCCCAATGAGCAGTTCTTC,CASSPLEKRGVPNEQFF
TRBV12-3/TRBV12-4,TRBJ2-1,NA,NA,TGTGCCAGCACCCCGGGCTCACCGCACTACGAGCAGTTCTTC,CASTPGSPHYEQFF
TRBV15,TRBJ2-1,NA,few,TGTGCCACCAGCAGAGGCAGGGGTGGATGGGACAATGAGCAGTTCTTC,CATSRGRGGWDNEQFF
TRBV20-1,TRBJ2-1,TRBD2,NA,TGCAGTGCTAGAGACCATCCGGGACTAGCCTACAATGAGCAGTTCTTC,CSARDHPGLAYNEQFF
TRBV20-1,TRBJ2-5,NA,few,TGCAGTGCTAGAGATGCCAGTTTAAGGGAGACCCAGTACTTC,CSARDASLRETQYF
TRBV6-2/TRBV6-3,TRBJ2-7,TRBD1,few,TGTGCCAGCAGTTACTCGAGGACAGGACATGAGCAGTACTTC,CASSYSRTGHEQYF
TRBV28,TRBJ1-3,TRBD1,NA,TGTGCCAGCAGCCGCCGGGACAGCCATGGAAACACCATATATTTT,CASSRRDSHGNTIYF
TRBV10-2,TRBJ1-6,TRBD1,NA,TGCGCCAGCAGTCACACAGGGGCCGATAATTCACCCCTCCACTTT,CASSHTGADNSPLHF
TRBV5-1,TRBJ2-7,NA,many,TGTGCCAGCAGTTTACCGGGCTACGAGCAGTACTTC,CASSLPGYEQYF
TRBV6-1,TRBJ2-3,NA,NA,TGTGCCAGCAGGAGTCGACGGAATTTATTAAGCACAGATACGCAGTATTTT,CASRSRRNLLSTDTQYF
TRBV6-5,TRBJ2-1,TRBD2,few,TGTGCCAGCAGTTACTCGGAGACTAGCGGGGGAACGTTGAGCTCCTACAATGAGCAGTTCTTC,CASSYSETSGGTLSSYNEQFF
TRBV3-1,TRBJ2-7,NA,NA,TGTGCCAGCAGCCGAGGAATCTCCTACGAGCAGTACTTC,CASSRGISYEQYF
TRBV6-5,TRBJ2-7,TRBD2,few,TGTGCCAGCAGTTACCCGGGGACTAGCGGGAGTGTCTACGAGCAGTACTTC,CASSYPGTSGSVYEQYF
TRBV27,TRBJ2-1,NA,NA,TGTGCCAGCAGTCCCCGAGGACTGTTAGGGGGCAATGAGCAGTTCTTC,CASSPRGLLGGNEQFF
TRBV20-1,TRBJ2-1,TRBD2,once,TGCAGTGCGGGGGGGAGTGTTACCTACAATGAGCAGTTCTTC,CSAGGSVTYNEQFF
TRBV29-1,TRBJ2-7,TRBD1,NA,TGCAGCGTTGCAGGGGGCGTTTCCTACGAGCAGTACTTC,CSVAGGVSYEQYF
TRBV3-1,TRBJ2-1,NA,NA,TGTGCCAGCAGCCAAGGACTCTTCTACGAGCAGTTCTTC,CASSQGLFYEQFF
TRBV5-1,TRBJ2-3,NA,many,TGCGCCAGCAGCCCGGGACGTTACACAGATACGCAGTATTTT,CASSPGRYTDTQYF
TRBV13,TRBJ2-3,TRBD2,few,TGTGCCAGCATTCTTTCAAGCGGGGGCACAGATACGCAGTATTTT,CASILSSGGTDTQYF
TRBV21-1,TRBJ2-1,NA,NA,TGTGCCAGCAGCAAATCGCCCAGACTAGCCTACAATGAGCAGTTCTTC,CASSKSPRLAYNEQFF
TRBV3-1,TRBJ1-2,NA,few,TGTGCCAGCAGCCAAGAGTTACTTTCAGGGGAGAGCTATGGCTACACCTTC,CASSQELLSGESYGYTF
TRBV13,TRBJ2-1,TRBD2,NA,TGTGCCAGCAGCTTAGGCCTCAGGACTAGAAAGAGAGATGAGCAGTTCTTC,CASSLGLRTRKRDEQFF
TRBV27,TRBJ2-1,NA,NA,TGTGCCAGCAGTTTAGTCGGGGGGCAAGATGAGCAGTTCTTC,CASSLVGGQDEQFF
TRBV11-2,TRBJ2-7,NA,NA,TGTGCCAGCAGCTTAAAGAAGGCAGGCGAGCAGTACTTC,CASSLKKAGEQYF
TRBV27,TRBJ1-2,TRBD1,NA,TGTGCCAGCAGTGAGGGGACAGGGGCTAGCTACACCTTC,CASSEGTGASYTF
TRBV7-9,TRBJ1-1,NA,few,TGTGCCAGCAAGGGGGGTGAAGCTTTCTTT,CASKGGEAFF
TRBV20-1,TRBJ1-4,TRBD1,few,TGCAGTGCTAGAGGGGACAGGGGTGAAAAACTGTTTTTT,CSARGDRGEKLFF
TRBV28,TRBJ2-7,TRBD2,once,TGTGCCAGCAGTTTAAACCTAGCGGTGGACAATGAGCAGTACTTC,CASSLNLAVDNEQYF
TRBV2,TRBJ2-7,NA,few,TGTGCCAGCAGTGCAATGCCGCTGGGCGCCGTATCCTACGAGCAGTACTTC,CASSAMPLGAVSYEQYF
TRBV5-1,TRBJ1-1,NA,NA,TGCGCCAGCAGCTGGTACAGGGCCATGAACACTGAAGCTTTCTTT,CASSWYRAMNTEAFF
TRBV14,TRBJ2-3,NA,many,TGTGCCAGCAGCCAGGAGGACTGGCCCAACACAGATACGCAGTATTTT,CASSQEDWPNTDTQYF
TRBV12-5,TRBJ2-1,TRBD2,NA,TGTGCTAGTGGTTCGGGGACTAGCGGGACGGCCTACAATGAGCAGTTCTTC,CASGSGTSGTAYNEQFF
TRBV3-1,TRBJ1-1,NA,NA,TGTGCCAGCAGCCAAGGATTTGGGGGCGTTACTGAAGCTTTCTTT,CASSQGFGGVTEAFF
TRBV28,TRBJ2-6,NA,NA,TGTGCCAGCACCCCGGACAGAACCTCTGGGGCCAACGTCCTGACTTTC,CASTPDRTSGANVLTF